This paragraph reports one TCR beta chain. The table came from immunoSEQ multiplex PCR; TCRdb's copy has only in-frame clones and leaves some out. In the table there are about 200,000 clones, 65% to 85% of which are singletons. The data were obtained in a study of blood T cell repertoires in COVID-19. The CDR3 totals 14 residues. V lost 6 bases and J lost 5; bases outside the gene matches: 7. CDR1 SGHTA and CDR2 FQGNSA come from the germline V gene. Sequenced sample: peripheral blood. This receptor was identified in a human donor in a cohort sampled during active COVID-19. J is TRBJ2-5 and V is TRBV7-2; the match to TRBD2 covers 9 bases. CDR3 DNA sequence: TGTGCCAGCAGTTTTTGGACTAGCGAGGAGACCCAGTACTTC. Translation: CASSFWTSEETQYF.